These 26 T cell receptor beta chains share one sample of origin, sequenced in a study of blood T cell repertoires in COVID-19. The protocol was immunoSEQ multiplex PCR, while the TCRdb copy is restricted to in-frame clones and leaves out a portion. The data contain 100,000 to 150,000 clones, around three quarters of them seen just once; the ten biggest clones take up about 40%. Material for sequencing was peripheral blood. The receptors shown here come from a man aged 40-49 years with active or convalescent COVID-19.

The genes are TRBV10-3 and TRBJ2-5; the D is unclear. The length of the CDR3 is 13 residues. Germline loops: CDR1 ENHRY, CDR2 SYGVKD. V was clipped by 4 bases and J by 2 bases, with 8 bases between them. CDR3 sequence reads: CAISGGLQETQYF. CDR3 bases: TGTGCCATCAGTGGCGGTCTTCAAGAGACCCAGTACTTC.

The CDR3 region has the DNA TGTGCCAGCAGCCCGACTGGGGGCATACCGGGCTACACCTTC. Translating gives CASSPTGGIPGYTF. The V and J genes are TRBV7-3 and TRBJ1-2, with TRBD1 as a possible D gene (6 bases). The CDR3 has 14 amino acids. Germline V gives CDR1 SGHTA, CDR2 FQGTGA. Trimming left V 5 bases short and J 8 bases short, with 18 bases between. Full variable domain (outside the CDR3, taken from reference TRBV7-3 and TRBJ1-2): GAGVSQTPSNKVTEKGKYVELRCDPISGHTALYWYRQSLGQGPEFLIYFQGTGAADDSGLPNDRFFAVRPEGSVSTLKIQRTERGDSAVYLCASSPTGGIPGYTFGSGTRLTVV.

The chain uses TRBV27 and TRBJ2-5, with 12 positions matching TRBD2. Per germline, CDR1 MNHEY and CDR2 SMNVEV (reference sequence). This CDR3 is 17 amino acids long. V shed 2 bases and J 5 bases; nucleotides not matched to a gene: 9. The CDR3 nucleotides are TGTGCCAGCAGTTTAAGGTCTAGCGGGGGGGTAGGGGAGACCCAGTACTTC. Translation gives CASSLRSSGGVGETQYF.

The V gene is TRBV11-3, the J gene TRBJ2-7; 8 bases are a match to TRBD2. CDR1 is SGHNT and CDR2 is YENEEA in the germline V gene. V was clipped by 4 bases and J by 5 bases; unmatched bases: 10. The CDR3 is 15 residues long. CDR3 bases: TGTGCCAGCAGCTCCTCCGGGACTAGTTTCGACGAGCAGTACTTC. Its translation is CASSSSGTSFDEQYF.

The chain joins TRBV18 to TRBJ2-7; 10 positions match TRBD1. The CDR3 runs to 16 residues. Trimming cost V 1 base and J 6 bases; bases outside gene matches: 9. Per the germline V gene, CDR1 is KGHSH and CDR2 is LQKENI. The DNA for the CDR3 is TGTGCCAGCTCACCACTCGATGGGACAGGGGAGAGCGAGCAGTACTTC. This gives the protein CASSPLDGTGESEQYF. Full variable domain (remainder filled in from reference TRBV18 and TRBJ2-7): NAGVMQNPRHLVRRRGQEARLRCSPMKGHSHVYWYRQLPEEGLKFMVYLQKENIIDESGMPKERFSAEFPKEGPSILRIQQVVRGDSAAYFCASSPLDGTGESEQYFGPGTRLTVT.

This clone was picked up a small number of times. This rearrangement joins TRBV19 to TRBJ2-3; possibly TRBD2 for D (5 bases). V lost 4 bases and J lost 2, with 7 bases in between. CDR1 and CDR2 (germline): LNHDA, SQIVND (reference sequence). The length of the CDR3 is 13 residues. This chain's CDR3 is CASSSGLTDTQYF. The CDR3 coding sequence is TGTGCCAGTAGTAGCGGGCTCACAGATACGCAGTATTTT.

This CDR3 reads CATSRGASGAYEQYF. CDR3 DNA: TGTGCCACCAGCAGAGGTGCTAGCGGCGCCTACGAGCAGTACTTC. V and J are TRBV15 and TRBJ2-7; the match to TRBD2 covers 7 bases. The CDR3 sequence is 15 residues long. V was pared by 1 base and J by 2 bases, with 5 bases of the junction left unmatched. CDR1 is LNHNV and CDR2 is YYDKDF in the germline V gene (reference sequence).

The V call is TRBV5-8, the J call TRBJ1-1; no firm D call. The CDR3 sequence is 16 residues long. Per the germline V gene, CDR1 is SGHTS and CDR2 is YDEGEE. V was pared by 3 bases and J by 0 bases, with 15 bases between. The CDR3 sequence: CASSSRVVTVNTEAFF. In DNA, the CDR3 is TGTGCCAGCAGCTCCCGGGTCGTTACTGTGAACACTGAAGCTTTCTTT.

The CDR3 reads CASSGGTGVYEQYF. CDR3 coding DNA: TGTGCCAGCAGCGGGGGAACAGGGGTCTACGAGCAGTACTTC. This rearrangement joins TRBV9 to TRBJ2-7, with 7 positions matching TRBD1. CDR1 is SGDLS, CDR2 YYNGEE, per germline. The CDR3 has 14 amino acids. V trimming: 3 bases; J trimming: 3 bases; junction bases outside the gene matches: 6.

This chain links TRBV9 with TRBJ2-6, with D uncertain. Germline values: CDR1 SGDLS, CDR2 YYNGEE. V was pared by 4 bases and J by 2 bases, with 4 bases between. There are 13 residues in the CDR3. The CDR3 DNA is TGTGCCAGCAGCCAGACTGGGGCCAACGTCCTGACTTTC. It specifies CASSQTGANVLTF.

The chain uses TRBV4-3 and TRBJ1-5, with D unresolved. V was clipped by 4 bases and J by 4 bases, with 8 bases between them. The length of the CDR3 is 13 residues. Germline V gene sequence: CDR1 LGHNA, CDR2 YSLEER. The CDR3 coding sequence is TGCGCCAGCAGCCCTTACGAGAATCAGCCCCAGCATTTT. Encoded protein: CASSPYENQPQHF.

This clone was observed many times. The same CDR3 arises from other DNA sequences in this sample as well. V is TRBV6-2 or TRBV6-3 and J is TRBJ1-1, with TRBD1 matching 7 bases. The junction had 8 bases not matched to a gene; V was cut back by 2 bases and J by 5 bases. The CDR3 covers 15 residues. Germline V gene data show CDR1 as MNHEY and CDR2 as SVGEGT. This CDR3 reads CASSYTRTGRTEAFF. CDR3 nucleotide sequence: TGTGCCAGCAGTTACACAAGGACAGGTCGGACTGAAGCTTTCTTT.

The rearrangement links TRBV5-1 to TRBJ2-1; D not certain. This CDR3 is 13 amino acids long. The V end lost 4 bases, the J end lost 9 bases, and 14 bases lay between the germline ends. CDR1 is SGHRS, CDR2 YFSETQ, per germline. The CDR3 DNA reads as TGCGCCAGCAGCCCCCAACCAGGAAGTGAGCAGTTCTTC. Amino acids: CASSPQPGSEQFF.

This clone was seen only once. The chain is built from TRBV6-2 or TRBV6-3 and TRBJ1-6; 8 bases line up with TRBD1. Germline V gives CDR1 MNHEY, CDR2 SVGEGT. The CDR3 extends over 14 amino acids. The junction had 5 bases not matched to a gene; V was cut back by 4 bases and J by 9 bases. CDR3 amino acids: CASSSYTGGSPLHF. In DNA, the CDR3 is TGTGCCAGCAGTTCATATACAGGGGGTTCACCCCTCCACTTT.

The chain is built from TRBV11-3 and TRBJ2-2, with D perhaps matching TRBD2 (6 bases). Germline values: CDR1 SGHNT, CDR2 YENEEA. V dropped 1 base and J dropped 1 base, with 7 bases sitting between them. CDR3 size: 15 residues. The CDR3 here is CASSLAGGNTGELFF. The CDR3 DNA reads TGTGCCAGCAGCTTAGCCGGGGGGAACACCGGGGAGCTGTTTTTT.

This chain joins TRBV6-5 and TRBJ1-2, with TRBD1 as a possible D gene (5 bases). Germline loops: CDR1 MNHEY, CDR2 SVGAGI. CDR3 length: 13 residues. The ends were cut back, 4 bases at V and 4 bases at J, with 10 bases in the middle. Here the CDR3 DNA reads TGTGCCAGCAGTTGGGGGGTAGGCTATGGCTACACCTTC. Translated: CASSWGVGYGYTF.

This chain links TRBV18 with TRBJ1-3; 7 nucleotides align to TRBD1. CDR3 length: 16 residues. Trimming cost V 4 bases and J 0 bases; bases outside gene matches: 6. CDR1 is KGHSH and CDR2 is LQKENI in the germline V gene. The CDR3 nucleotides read TGTGCCAGCTCACACGGACAGGTCAGCTCTGGAAACACCATATATTTT. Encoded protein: CASSHGQVSSGNTIYF.

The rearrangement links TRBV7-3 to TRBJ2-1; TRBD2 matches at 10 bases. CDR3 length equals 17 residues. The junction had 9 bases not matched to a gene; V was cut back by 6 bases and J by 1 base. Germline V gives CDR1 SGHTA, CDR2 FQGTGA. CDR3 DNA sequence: TGTGCCAGCAGTCCATCTAGCGGGGGACGGTCCTACAATGAGCAGTTCTTC. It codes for CASSPSSGGRSYNEQFF. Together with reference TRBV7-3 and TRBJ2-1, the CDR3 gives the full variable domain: GAGVSQTPSNKVTEKGKYVELRCDPISGHTALYWYRQSLGQGPEFLIYFQGTGAADDSGLPNDRFFAVRPEGSVSTLKIQRTERGDSAVYLCASSPSSGGRSYNEQFFGPGTRLTVL.

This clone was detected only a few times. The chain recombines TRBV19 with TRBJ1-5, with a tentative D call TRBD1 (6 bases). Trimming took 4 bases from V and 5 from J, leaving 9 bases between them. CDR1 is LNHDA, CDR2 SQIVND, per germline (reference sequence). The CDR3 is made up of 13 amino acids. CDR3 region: CASSRDTYQPQHF. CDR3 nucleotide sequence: TGTGCCAGTAGTAGGGACACATATCAGCCCCAGCATTTT.

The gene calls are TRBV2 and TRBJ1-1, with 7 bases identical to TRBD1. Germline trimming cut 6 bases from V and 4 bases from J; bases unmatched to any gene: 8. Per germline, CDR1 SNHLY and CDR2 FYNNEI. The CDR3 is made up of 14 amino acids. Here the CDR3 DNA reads TGTGCCAGCAGGTTACAGGGGTCGGTCACTGAAGCTTTCTTT. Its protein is CASRLQGSVTEAFF.

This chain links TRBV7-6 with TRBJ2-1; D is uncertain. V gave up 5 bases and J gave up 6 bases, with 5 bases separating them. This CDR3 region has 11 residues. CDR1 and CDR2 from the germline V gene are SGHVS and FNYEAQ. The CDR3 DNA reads TGTGCCAGCAGCCTAATCAATGAGCAGTTCTTC. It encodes CASSLINEQFF.

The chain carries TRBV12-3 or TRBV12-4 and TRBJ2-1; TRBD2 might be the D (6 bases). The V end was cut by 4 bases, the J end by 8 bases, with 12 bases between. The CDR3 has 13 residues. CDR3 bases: TGTGCCAGCAGTTGGTCGGGAGTTGATGAGCAGTTCTTC. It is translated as CASSWSGVDEQFF.

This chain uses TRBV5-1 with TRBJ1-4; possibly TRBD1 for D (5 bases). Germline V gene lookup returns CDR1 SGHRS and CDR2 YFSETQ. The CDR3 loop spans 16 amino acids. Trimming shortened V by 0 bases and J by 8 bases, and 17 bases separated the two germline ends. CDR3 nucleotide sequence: TGCGCCAGCAGCTTGGAGTATTACGGGGCGGGGGAAAAACTGTTTTTT. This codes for CASSLEYYGAGEKLFF.

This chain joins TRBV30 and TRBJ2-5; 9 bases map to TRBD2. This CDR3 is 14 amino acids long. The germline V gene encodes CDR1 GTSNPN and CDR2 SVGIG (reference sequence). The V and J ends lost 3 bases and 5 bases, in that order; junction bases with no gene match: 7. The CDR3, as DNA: TGTGCCTGGAGAGGGGATAGCGGGAGTGAGACCCAGTACTTC. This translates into CAWRGDSGSETQYF.

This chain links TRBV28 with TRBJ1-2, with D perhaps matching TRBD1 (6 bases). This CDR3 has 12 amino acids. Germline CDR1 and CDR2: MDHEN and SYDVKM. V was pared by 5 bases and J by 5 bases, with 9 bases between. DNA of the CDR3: TGTGCCAGCAGTACCACAGGGTATGGCTACACCTTC. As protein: CASSTTGYGYTF.

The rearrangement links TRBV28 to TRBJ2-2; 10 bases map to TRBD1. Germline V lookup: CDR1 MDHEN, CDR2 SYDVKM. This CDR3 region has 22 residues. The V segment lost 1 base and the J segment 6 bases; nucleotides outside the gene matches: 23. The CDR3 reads CASSLLLASADVTGGFPGELFF. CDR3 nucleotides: TGTGCCAGCAGTTTATTGTTGGCCTCGGCCGACGTGACAGGGGGCTTCCCCGGGGAGCTGTTTTTT.